These 30 T cell receptor beta chains were sequenced from one sample in a study of vaccination effects on CD4 cells after COVID-19 (dated by TCRdb to 2021 to 2024). The ViraFEST assay stimulated PBMC with viral peptide pools and then used TCR sequencing to identify antigen-specific CD4+ T cell clonotypes by expansion. After more than 9 days of culture, CD4+ T cells were isolated with the EasySep CD4+ T cell isolation kit. Healthy vaccine recipients had no prior SARS-CoV-2 infection, confirmed by negative nucleocapsid antibodies before and after vaccination. For these receptors, no antigen is known. Library method: the immunoSEQ multiplex PCR assay. TCRdb re-hosts the immuneACCESS table, in-frame sequences only. Its copies lack some clones; in the studies checked, an unresolved V gene accounts for under half of them, and the cause for the rest is not known. This sample comprises about 23,000 clones, 68% of them detected only once. Roughly 10% of the sample rests with the top ten.

Sample: CD4+ T cells from PBMCs cultured with HCoV-NL63 spike peptides, taken before COVID-19 vaccination. The cell subset or site label for this specimen denotes: HCoV-NL63 spike overlapping peptide pool stimulation. These receptors were obtained from a human donor who received a COVID-19 vaccine.

The V and J genes are TRBV6-5 and TRBJ2-5; 12 positions match TRBD2. This CDR3 is built from 15 residues. V shed 6 bases and J 5 bases; nucleotides not matched to a gene: 7. Germline V gene data show CDR1 as MNHEY and CDR2 as SVGAGI. CDR3: CASSASGRAGETQYF. In DNA form, the CDR3 reads TGTGCCAGCAGCGCTAGCGGGAGGGCCGGGGAGACCCAGTACTTC.

Regarding this clone: No conserved phenylalanine or tryptophan is present at the end of the CDR3, so a read error is the likely explanation. No DNA is shown, since the ends of the CDR3 on it are uncertain; the CDR3 is the one TCRdb lists. The rearrangement joins TRBV23-1 to TRBJ2-7; no DNA check was done on the table's D call, TRBD2. TRBV23-1 is filed as an ORF, its function uncertain. A total of 11 residues make up the CDR3, ends included. The CDR3 region is CASSRDRPGIG.

This chain links TRBV5-1 with TRBJ2-5; D remains unclear. CDR1 SGHRS and CDR2 YFSETQ come from the germline V gene. Between the trimmed V and J ends, which lost 5 bases and 2 bases, there was a span of 10 bases. CDR3 length: 13 amino acids. In nucleotides, the CDR3 is TGCGCCAGCAGTCTCCAGGTACAAGAGACCCAGTACTTC. It specifies CASSLQVQETQYF. The full variable domain, completed using reference TRBV5-1 and TRBJ2-5, is KAGVTQTPRYLIKTRGQQVTLSCSPISGHRSVSWYQQTPGQGLQFLFEYFSETQRNKGNFPGRFSGRQFSNSRSEMNVSTLELGDSALYLCASSLQVQETQYFGPGTRLLVL.

This clone was seen only a few times. V is TRBV7-8 and J is TRBJ2-5, with D unresolved. Germline CDR1 SGHVS, CDR2 FQNEAQ. V dropped 1 base and J dropped 2 bases, with 5 bases sitting between them. The CDR3 spans 13 residues. Here the CDR3 reads CASSLGAQETQYF. CDR3 bases: TGTGCCAGCAGCTTAGGAGCGCAAGAGACCCAGTACTTC.

This sequence joins TRBV24-1 and TRBJ1-2; no reliable D call. CDR3 length: 14 amino acids. Germline V gives CDR1 KGHDR, CDR2 SFDVKD. V gave up 4 bases and J gave up 6 bases, with 14 bases separating them. For the CDR3, the DNA is TGTGCCACCAGTGACCCGACTCTAAGGCATGGCTACACCTTC. Translation gives CATSDPTLRHGYTF.

The CDR3 protein is CASADTGKGISPLHF. Written as DNA, the CDR3 is TGCGCCAGCGCGGATACAGGGAAAGGGATTTCGCCCCTCCACTTT. The rearrangement uses TRBV5-1 and TRBJ1-6; possibly TRBD1 for D (6 bases). This CDR3 contains 15 residues. Germline V gene data show CDR1 as SGHRS and CDR2 as YFSETQ. Trimming left V 7 bases short and J 13 bases short, with 24 bases between.

This clone was counted only a few times. The V call is TRBV21-1, the J call TRBJ1-6; TRBD1 was called by the table and not checked on the DNA. TRBV21-1 is an annotated pseudogene. The CDR3 contains 15 residues. The CDR3 nucleotides are TGTGCCAGCAGCGACGGGGACAGGGGGGGTTCACCCCTCCACTTT. It translates to CASSDGDRGGSPLHF.

The V and J genes are TRBV9 and TRBJ1-5; 7 bases are a match to TRBD1. Germline V CDR1 and CDR2: SGDLS, YYNGEE. V gave up 2 bases and J gave up 1 base; unmatched junction bases: 3. CDR3 length equals 15 residues. This CDR3 is CASSVGTVSNQPQHF. The CDR3 nucleotides read TGTGCCAGCAGCGTTGGGACAGTAAGCAATCAGCCCCAGCATTTT.

V gene TRBV2 combines with J gene TRBJ1-2; 8 bases fit TRBD1. The germline CDR1 and CDR2 sequences are SNHLY and FYNNEI. V shed 5 bases, J shed 7 bases, and the junction held 3 bases outside the gene matches. The CDR3 runs to 12 residues. The CDR3 loop reads CASSTDRGGYTF. The DNA for the CDR3 is TGTGCCAGCAGTACCGACAGGGGTGGCTACACCTTC.

The V call is TRBV24-1, the J call TRBJ2-1, with D possibly being TRBD2 (7 bases). This CDR3 is 14 amino acids long. Germline CDR1 reads KGHDR; CDR2 reads SFDVKD. V lost 7 bases and J 2 bases, leaving 11 bases between the germline ends. Here the CDR3 DNA reads TGTGCCACCAGAGGGGGGGGCCCCTACAATGAGCAGTTCTTC. Residues: CATRGGGPYNEQFF.

The V gene is TRBV11-1, the J gene TRBJ2-1, with TRBD2 matching 11 bases. V was pared by 3 bases and J by 7 bases, with 8 bases of the junction left unmatched. The CDR3 is 16 amino acids. In germline, CDR1 is SGHAT, CDR2 FQDESV (reference sequence). CDR3 sequence reads: CASSFPPSGGRNEQFF. The DNA of the CDR3 is TGTGCCAGCAGCTTCCCTCCTAGCGGGGGGAGGAATGAGCAGTTCTTC.

This rearrangement joins TRBV18 to TRBJ1-3; D remains ambiguous. Trimming removed 8 bases at V and 6 bases at J, with 11 bases between. Germline V lookup: CDR1 KGHSH, CDR2 LQKENI. This CDR3 has 12 residues. The CDR3 DNA reads TGTGCCAGCGAGAAAACAGAAAACACCATATATTTT. Its protein is CASEKTENTIYF.

This clone was detected only a few times. The chain joins TRBV3-1 (or the pseudogene TRBV3-2) to TRBJ2-1; possible D gene TRBD1, 6 bases. Between the trimmed V and J ends, which lost 1 base and 4 bases, there was a span of 8 bases. The CDR3 is 14 residues long. Germline V gene sequence: CDR1 LGHDT, CDR2 YNNKEL (reference sequence). The CDR3, as DNA: TGTGCCAGCAGCCAAGCCGGACAGTACAATGAGCAGTTCTTC. Translation: CASSQAGQYNEQFF.

The chain joins TRBV9 to TRBJ2-2, with D hard to call. V was clipped by 2 bases and J by 4 bases, with 6 bases between them. Germline V CDR1 and CDR2: SGDLS, YYNGEE. The CDR3 consists of 13 residues. CDR3 sequence (DNA): TGTGCCAGCAGCGTCGTTTCCACCGGGGAGCTGTTTTTT. As protein: CASSVVSTGELFF.

V gene TRBV10-2 combines with J gene TRBJ1-2; D is unclear. Looked up from germline, CDR1 is WSHSY and CDR2 is SAAADI. The V end was cut by 6 bases, the J end by 4 bases, with 9 bases between. The CDR3 consists of 12 residues. DNA of the CDR3: TGCGCCAGCAGGACGGATTCCTATGGCTACACCTTC. Amino acids: CASRTDSYGYTF.

The chain recombines TRBV10-3 with TRBJ2-1; 7 nucleotides align to TRBD1. This CDR3 comprises 14 residues. V trimming: 3 bases; J trimming: 8 bases; junction bases outside the gene matches: 7. Per germline, CDR1 ENHRY and CDR2 SYGVKD. The CDR3: CAISDQTGLDEQFF. For the CDR3, the DNA is TGTGCCATCAGTGACCAGACAGGGTTGGATGAGCAGTTCTTC.

The V gene is TRBV2, the J gene TRBJ1-1; D might be TRBD1 (6 bases). V dropped 6 bases and J dropped 0 bases, with 11 bases sitting between them. The CDR3 length is 14 residues. CDR1 SNHLY and CDR2 FYNNEI come from the germline V gene. CDR3 sequence reads: CASRIQGMNTEAFF. The CDR3 region has the DNA TGTGCCAGCAGGATACAGGGAATGAACACTGAAGCTTTCTTT.

The sample holds a few counts of this clone. The chain combines TRBV6-2 or TRBV6-3 with TRBJ2-7; 8 bases are a match to TRBD2. CDR1 MNHEY and CDR2 SVGEGT come from the germline V gene. Trimming cost V 5 bases and J 7 bases; bases outside gene matches: 16. This CDR3 has 16 amino acids. The CDR3 region is CASSNNPGTRIVEQYF. The CDR3 DNA follows: TGTGCCAGCAGTAACAACCCCGGGACTAGGATCGTAGAGCAGTACTTC.

There are a few counts of this clone. The CDR3, as DNA: TGTGCCAGCTCACCTAGCACGGTATCCTACGAGCAGTACTTC. It encodes CASSPSTVSYEQYF. The V gene is TRBV18, the J gene TRBJ2-7; D is uncertain. Trimming cost V 3 bases and J 1 base, with 10 bases left between them. The CDR3 has 14 amino acids. The V gene's germline CDR1 is KGHSH and CDR2 LQKENI.

The rearrangement uses TRBV18 and TRBJ1-4, with TRBD1 as a possible D gene (5 bases). With 0 bases removed from V and 3 bases from J, the gap between germline ends came to 14 bases. The CDR3 runs to 17 residues. Germline V gives CDR1 KGHSH, CDR2 LQKENI. The DNA for the CDR3 is TGTGCCAGCTCACCACCCGGTCAGGGCAATGCTAATGAAAAACTGTTTTTT. It encodes CASSPPGQGNANEKLFF.

CDR3 amino acids: CASSIVVRNTEAFF. DNA for the CDR3: TGTGCCAGTAGTATAGTGGTTAGGAACACTGAAGCTTTCTTT. The chain employs TRBV19 and TRBJ1-1; D is unclear. Germline V gene lookup returns CDR1 LNHDA and CDR2 SQIVND (reference sequence). Trimming left V 1 base short and J 1 base short, with 7 bases between. The CDR3 extends over 14 amino acids.

The gene calls are TRBV6-5 and TRBJ1-1, with D possibly TRBD1 on 6 matching bases. Germline CDR1 reads MNHEY; CDR2 reads SVGAGI. V was cut by 5 bases and J by 3 bases, with 16 bases left in between. This CDR3 has 15 amino acids. CDR3 sequence reads: CASSRPGVGDTEAFF. CDR3 nucleotide sequence: TGTGCCAGCAGTCGTCCAGGGGTAGGGGACACTGAAGCTTTCTTT.

This chain joins TRBV9 and TRBJ2-7; 9 bases fit TRBD2. V was pared by 0 bases and J by 3 bases, with 1 base of the junction left unmatched. The CDR3 has 14 residues. CDR1 is SGDLS, CDR2 YYNGEE, per germline. The CDR3 loop is CASSVGLAVYEQYF. Here the CDR3 DNA reads TGTGCCAGCAGCGTAGGACTAGCGGTCTACGAGCAGTACTTC. The full variable domain, its missing parts supplied by reference TRBV9 and TRBJ2-7, is DSGVTQTPKHLITATGQRVTLRCSPRSGDLSVYWYQQSLDQGLQFLIQYYNGEERAKGNILERFSAQQFPDLHSELNLSSLELGDSALYFCASSVGLAVYEQYFGPGTRLTVT.

V is TRBV6-1 and J is TRBJ2-3, with D possibly being TRBD2 (6 bases). Trimming removed 1 base from V and 2 bases from J, with 10 bases in between. The CDR3 consists of 15 residues. The germline V gene has CDR1 MNHNS and CDR2 SASEGT. The CDR3 protein is CASSEVASDTDTQYF. The DNA of the CDR3 is TGTGCCAGCAGTGAAGTGGCTAGCGACACAGATACGCAGTATTTT.

This clone appeared a few times. The chain employs TRBV6-5 and TRBJ1-6; TRBD1 matches at 9 bases. Germline V gene sequence: CDR1 MNHEY, CDR2 SVGAGI. V shed 6 bases, J shed 7 bases, and the junction held 4 bases outside the gene matches. The CDR3 is 14 amino acids. The DNA of the CDR3 is TGTGCCAGCAGACGGGACAGGGAGAATTCACCCCTCCACTTT. This sequence encodes CASRRDRENSPLHF.

The chain couples TRBV7-2 to TRBJ2-5, with no clear D. Germline CDR1 and CDR2: SGHTA and FQGNSA. V was clipped by 4 bases and J by 9 bases, with 15 bases between them. The CDR3 consists of 13 residues. This chain's CDR3 is CASSSYPEGAQYF. The CDR3 coding sequence is TGTGCCAGCAGCTCTTACCCGGAAGGAGCCCAGTACTTC.

The chain uses TRBV14 and TRBJ2-7; possible D gene TRBD2, 6 bases. The CDR3 has 13 residues. The ends were cut back, 4 bases at V and 10 bases at J, with 17 bases in the middle. Germline-derived CDR1 and CDR2 are SGHDN and FVKESK. The DNA for the CDR3 is TGTGCCAGCAGCCCCCGGTTGGAGGGGACTCAGTACTTC. This translates into CASSPRLEGTQYF.

This clone appeared once. This rearrangement joins TRBV4-1 to TRBJ2-1, with TRBD2 matching 13 bases. J lost 5 bases, V lost 5 bases, and 6 bases had no gene match. The CDR3 sequence is 16 residues long. Germline assignment: CDR1 MGHRA and CDR2 YSYEKL. The CDR3 DNA reads TGCGCCAGCAGCTTGAGGACTAGCGGGGGTAACAATGAGCAGTTCTTC. Its protein product is CASSLRTSGGNNEQFF.

By share, this clone ranks as medium-sized. The CDR3 region has the DNA TGTGCCAGCGGGACAGACGATTATACGCAGTATTTT. Translated, it gives CASGTDDYTQYF. The chain uses TRBV9 and TRBJ2-3; 7 bases fit TRBD1. The CDR3 contains 12 residues. The V gene end was trimmed by 7 bases and the J gene end by 7 bases; junction bases not matched to a gene: 6. Germline lookup yields CDR1 SGDLS and CDR2 YYNGEE. Using reference TRBV9 and TRBJ2-3 for the parts outside the CDR3, the full variable domain is DSGVTQTPKHLITATGQRVTLRCSPRSGDLSVYWYQQSLDQGLQFLIQYYNGEERAKGNILERFSAQQFPDLHSELNLSSLELGDSALYFCASGTDDYTQYFGPGTRLTVL.

This chain links TRBV5-4 with TRBJ2-7; tentative D call: TRBD1 (6 bases). The CDR3 contains 15 residues. The germline CDR1 and CDR2 sequences are SGHNT and YYREEE (reference sequence). Trimming removed 0 bases from V and 0 bases from J, with 10 bases in between. CDR3 loop: CASSLGGQRSYEQYF. The CDR3 nucleotides are TGTGCCAGCAGCTTGGGAGGACAGCGCTCCTACGAGCAGTACTTC.